Below are 3 T cell receptor beta chains sequenced from a single sample in a study of blood T cell repertoires in COVID-19. This table comes from immunoSEQ multiplex PCR, and its TCRdb copy is limited to in-frame clones, with some not included. Of more than 150,000 clones listed, 80% to 90% were seen once; the top ten hold more than 2%. Sequencing input: peripheral blood. The receptors originated from a woman aged 70 to 79 with acute or convalescent COVID-19.

The rearrangement uses TRBV6-4 and TRBJ2-1; 7 bases fit TRBD2. The trim removed 6 bases at V and 3 bases at J, leaving 8 bases unmatched. This CDR3 region has 15 residues. The V gene's germline CDR1 is MRHNA and CDR2 SNTAGT. CDR3 nucleotide sequence: TGTGCCAGCAGGTCCCCACGGGGGGTCTACAATGAGCAGTTCTTC. Protein: CASRSPRGVYNEQFF.

V is TRBV19 and J is TRBJ1-2, with D perhaps TRBD1 (5 bases). CDR3 size: 15 residues. CDR1 is LNHDA and CDR2 is SQIVND in the germline V gene (reference sequence). V was cut by 6 bases and J by 1 base, with 15 bases left in between. The CDR3 sequence: CASSLTGPFNYGYTF. CDR3 nucleotide sequence: TGTGCCAGTAGCCTCACAGGTCCCTTTAACTATGGCTACACCTTC.

The V call is TRBV18, the J call TRBJ2-3; D is possibly TRBD1 (5 bases). Germline values: CDR1 KGHSH, CDR2 LQKENI. The CDR3 covers 12 residues. V lost 6 bases to trimming and J lost 5 bases, with 9 bases between them. The CDR3 coding sequence is TGTGCCAGCTCGGATCAGGGAGATACGCAGTATTTT. This sequence encodes CASSDQGDTQYF.